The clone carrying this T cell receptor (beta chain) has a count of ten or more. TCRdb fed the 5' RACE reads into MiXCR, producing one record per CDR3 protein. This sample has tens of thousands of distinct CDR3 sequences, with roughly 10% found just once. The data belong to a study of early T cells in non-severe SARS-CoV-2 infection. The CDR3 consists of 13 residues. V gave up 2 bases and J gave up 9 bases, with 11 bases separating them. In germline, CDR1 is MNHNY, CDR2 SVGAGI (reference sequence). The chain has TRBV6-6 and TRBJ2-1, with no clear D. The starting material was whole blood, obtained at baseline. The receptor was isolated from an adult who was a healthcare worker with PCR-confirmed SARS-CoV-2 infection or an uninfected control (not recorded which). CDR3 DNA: TGTGCCAGCAGTTACCGCCGGTACGGTGAGCAGTTCTTC. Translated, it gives CASSYRRYGEQFF.